The 2 T cell receptor beta chains given below trace back to one sample, sequenced in a study of T cells after yellow fever vaccination. TCRdb reprocessed the 5' RACE reads via MiXCR and lists one record per CDR3 protein. Of a few hundred thousand distinct CDR3 sequences listed, roughly 6.1% are singletons. Source: PBMCs, taken 5 days after the yellow fever booster vaccination. The origin of the receptors is a man aged 30-40 years who received the YFV17D yellow fever vaccine.

The rearrangement joins TRBV20-1 to TRBJ2-2; 9 nucleotides match TRBD2. V shed 3 bases, J shed 6 bases, and the junction held 8 bases outside the gene matches. Germline values: CDR1 DFQATT, CDR2 SNEGSKA (reference sequence). This CDR3 is 15 amino acids long. The CDR3 region is CSASGSGRSPGELFF. The DNA of the CDR3 is TGCAGTGCTAGTGGCAGCGGGAGGTCTCCCGGGGAGCTGTTTTTT.

The rearrangement uses TRBV9 and TRBJ2-7, with TRBD2 identical over 14 bases. CDR1 and CDR2 (germline): SGDLS, YYNGEE. CDR3 length: 15 residues. J was trimmed by 4 bases and V by 3 bases; bases with no gene match: 3. The CDR3 coding sequence is TGTGCCAGCAGCGGGGGACTAGCGGGAGCATACGAGCAGTACTTC. Protein product: CASSGGLAGAYEQYF.